Listed below are T cell receptor beta chains from one sample, sequenced in a study of T cells after yellow fever vaccination. TCRdb re-derived calls from the 5' RACE reads in MiXCR, one entry per CDR3 protein. The table has roughly 120,000 distinct CDR3 sequences, approximately 8.4% seen once. The sample in question was CD8+ T cells sorted from PBMCs, obtained 45 days after the yellow fever booster vaccination. These receptors came from a man aged 25-40 years who received the YFV17D yellow fever vaccine. Both conserved end residues are part of each CDR3. Fields, in order: CDR3 protein, CDR3 DNA, D gene, V gene, J gene, clone size. A D gene is named only where the DNA matches it firmly. Clone size is shown for a subset of rows, as once, few, many or a class of expanded clone.

CDR3 protein: CASSPGLAGADTQYF
CDR3 DNA: TGTGCCAGCAGCCCAGGACTAGCGGGAGCAGATACGCAGTATTTT
D gene: TRBD2
V gene: TRBV7-6
J gene: TRBJ2-3
clone size: many

CDR3 protein: CATSSTRGTTSSYNEQFF
CDR3 DNA: TGTGCCACCAGCAGCACAAGGGGGACTACCAGCTCCTACAATGAGCAGTTCTTC
D gene: .
V gene: TRBV15
J gene: TRBJ2-1
clone size: .

CDR3 protein: CASSPSGAASTDTQYF
CDR3 DNA: TGTGCCAGCTCACCATCGGGGGCAGCTAGCACAGATACGCAGTATTTT
D gene: .
V gene: TRBV18
J gene: TRBJ2-3
clone size: .

CDR3 protein: CASSIISGSIFYNEQFF
CDR3 DNA: TGTGCCAGTAGTATTATAAGCGGGAGTATATTCTACAATGAGCAGTTCTTC
D gene: TRBD2
V gene: TRBV19
J gene: TRBJ2-1
clone size: .

CDR3 protein: CSARTGTSSHNEQFF
CDR3 DNA: TGCAGTGCTCGGACCGGGACTAGCTCTCACAATGAGCAGTTCTTC
D gene: TRBD2
V gene: TRBV20-1
J gene: TRBJ2-1
clone size: many

CDR3 protein: CASSQIGGDTEAFF
CDR3 DNA: TGTGCCAGCAGCCAAATCGGGGGCGACACTGAAGCTTTCTTT
D gene: .
V gene: TRBV14
J gene: TRBJ1-1
clone size: many

CDR3 protein: CASSEGGGTEAFF
CDR3 DNA: TGTGCCAGCAGTGAGGGGGGGGGCACTGAAGCTTTCTTT
D gene: .
V gene: TRBV25-1
J gene: TRBJ1-1
clone size: many

CDR3 protein: CASSLVPPRQYEQYF
CDR3 DNA: TGTGCCAGCAGCTTAGTACCCCCCCGACAGTACGAGCAGTACTTC
D gene: .
V gene: TRBV7-2
J gene: TRBJ2-7
clone size: many

CDR3 protein: CSASHLSRPHEQFF
CDR3 DNA: TGCAGTGCTAGTCACCTTTCGAGGCCACATGAGCAGTTCTTC
D gene: .
V gene: TRBV20-1
J gene: TRBJ2-1
clone size: many

CDR3 protein: CASSFRTSGSGLADTQYF
CDR3 DNA: TGTGCCAGCAGTTTTCGAACTAGCGGGAGCGGTTTGGCAGATACGCAGTATTTT
D gene: TRBD2
V gene: TRBV28
J gene: TRBJ2-3
clone size: few

CDR3 protein: CSAKGVAIAKNIQYF
CDR3 DNA: TGCAGTGCCAAGGGGGTGGCCATAGCCAAAAACATTCAGTACTTC
D gene: .
V gene: TRBV20-1
J gene: TRBJ2-4
clone size: many

CDR3 protein: CASSFKAEYYSNQPQHF
CDR3 DNA: TGTGCCAGCAGCTTCAAGGCGGAGTACTATAGCAATCAGCCCCAGCATTTT
D gene: .
V gene: TRBV5-6
J gene: TRBJ1-5
clone size: .

CDR3 protein: CASSYGGQGSLNEQFF
CDR3 DNA: TGTGCCAGCAGTTACGGGGGACAGGGGTCCCTCAATGAGCAGTTCTTC
D gene: TRBD1
V gene: TRBV6-2/TRBV6-3
J gene: TRBJ2-1
clone size: few

CDR3 protein: CASSNPGQYRYTF
CDR3 DNA: TGTGCCAGCAGTAACCCGGGACAGTATCGCTACACCTTC
D gene: TRBD1
V gene: TRBV12-3/TRBV12-4
J gene: TRBJ1-2
clone size: few

CDR3 protein: CASQGETQYF
CDR3 DNA: TGTGCCAGCCAGGGGGAGACCCAGTACTTC
D gene: .
V gene: TRBV19
J gene: TRBJ2-5
clone size: many

CDR3 protein: CASSLYERTDTQYF
CDR3 DNA: TGTGCCAGCAGCTTGTACGAACGCACAGATACGCAGTATTTT
D gene: .
V gene: TRBV5-6
J gene: TRBJ2-3
clone size: .

CDR3 protein: CASSWAHEQFF
CDR3 DNA: TGTGCCAGCAGTTGGGCACATGAGCAGTTCTTC
D gene: .
V gene: TRBV28
J gene: TRBJ2-1
clone size: many

CDR3 protein: CASSVRDRAYNEQFF
CDR3 DNA: TGCGCCAGCAGCGTCCGGGACAGAGCATACAATGAGCAGTTCTTC
D gene: TRBD1
V gene: TRBV4-3
J gene: TRBJ2-1
clone size: few

CDR3 protein: CASSFSTDEYSYEQYF
CDR3 DNA: TGCGCCAGCAGCTTCAGCACGGACGAATACTCCTACGAGCAGTACTTC
D gene: .
V gene: TRBV5-1
J gene: TRBJ2-7
clone size: many

CDR3 protein: CATAPGQYDYEQYF
CDR3 DNA: TGTGCCACCGCCCCGGGACAGTACGACTACGAGCAGTACTTC
D gene: TRBD1
V gene: TRBV2
J gene: TRBJ2-7
clone size: many

CDR3 protein: CASSYSLTTLQYF
CDR3 DNA: TGTGCCAGCAGTTACTCCCTGACCACTTTGCAGTACTTC
D gene: .
V gene: TRBV6-5
J gene: TRBJ2-7
clone size: many

CDR3 protein: CSANPRQLPSYEQYF
CDR3 DNA: TGCAGTGCTAATCCTAGGCAGCTACCATCCTACGAGCAGTACTTC
D gene: .
V gene: TRBV20-1
J gene: TRBJ2-7
clone size: many

CDR3 protein: CSAGLAATLGDTQYF
CDR3 DNA: TGCAGTGCCGGACTAGCGGCAACCCTCGGAGATACGCAGTATTTT
D gene: TRBD2
V gene: TRBV20-1
J gene: TRBJ2-3
clone size: many

CDR3 protein: CASSLSGTSYEQYF
CDR3 DNA: TGTGCCAGCAGTTTATCAGGGACTTCCTACGAGCAGTACTTC
D gene: .
V gene: TRBV27
J gene: TRBJ2-7
clone size: .

CDR3 protein: CAWKSGVSYNEQFF
CDR3 DNA: TGTGCCTGGAAAAGCGGGGTCTCCTACAATGAGCAGTTCTTC
D gene: TRBD2
V gene: TRBV30
J gene: TRBJ2-1
clone size: few

CDR3 protein: CSVAIDRTDTQYF
CDR3 DNA: TGCAGCGTTGCAATAGATCGCACAGATACGCAGTATTTT
D gene: .
V gene: TRBV29-1
J gene: TRBJ2-3
clone size: many

CDR3 protein: CAWADSPPYNEQFF
CDR3 DNA: TGTGCCTGGGCGGACAGCCCTCCTTACAATGAGCAGTTCTTC
D gene: .
V gene: TRBV30
J gene: TRBJ2-1
clone size: .

CDR3 protein: CSVPGEGTQYF
CDR3 DNA: TGCAGCGTTCCAGGGGAAGGTACGCAGTATTTT
D gene: .
V gene: TRBV29-1
J gene: TRBJ2-3
clone size: many

CDR3 protein: CASSPGTTRGTQYF
CDR3 DNA: TGTGCCAGCAGCCCCGGGACTACCCGTGGGACCCAGTACTTC
D gene: TRBD2
V gene: TRBV6-5
J gene: TRBJ2-5
clone size: many

CDR3 protein: CASSQESTRFTYEQYF
CDR3 DNA: TGTGCCAGCAGCCAAGAAAGTACAAGGTTTACCTACGAGCAGTACTTC
D gene: .
V gene: TRBV14
J gene: TRBJ2-7
clone size: few

CDR3 protein: CSASGTGGREKLFF
CDR3 DNA: TGCAGTGCCTCCGGGACAGGGGGTCGTGAAAAACTGTTTTTT
D gene: TRBD1
V gene: TRBV20-1
J gene: TRBJ1-4
clone size: .

CDR3 protein: CASSFGPEQYF
CDR3 DNA: TGTGCCAGCAGTTTCGGACCCGAGCAGTACTTC
D gene: .
V gene: TRBV12-3/TRBV12-4
J gene: TRBJ2-7
clone size: many

CDR3 protein: CASSRQVAGLDEQFF
CDR3 DNA: TGCGCCAGCAGCCGCCAAGTAGCGGGACTCGATGAGCAGTTCTTC
D gene: TRBD2
V gene: TRBV4-1
J gene: TRBJ2-1
clone size: .

CDR3 protein: CASSDPGQGNTGELFF
CDR3 DNA: TGTGCCAGCAGTGATCCCGGACAGGGGAACACCGGGGAGCTGTTTTTT
D gene: TRBD1
V gene: TRBV25-1
J gene: TRBJ2-2
clone size: .

CDR3 protein: CASSHGTSGSLDTQYF
CDR3 DNA: TGTGCCAGCAGTCACGGGACTAGCGGGAGTTTAGATACGCAGTATTTT
D gene: TRBD2
V gene: TRBV2
J gene: TRBJ2-3
clone size: many

CDR3 protein: CASRKQGGPFETQYF
CDR3 DNA: TGTGCCAGCAGAAAACAGGGAGGTCCGTTCGAGACCCAGTACTTC
D gene: .
V gene: TRBV7-7
J gene: TRBJ2-5
clone size: .

CDR3 protein: CATSGTWRNEQFF
CDR3 DNA: TGTGCCACTAGCGGGACCTGGCGGAATGAGCAGTTCTTC
D gene: TRBD2
V gene: TRBV5-6
J gene: TRBJ2-1
clone size: few

CDR3 protein: CASSLATGGRLNEKLFF
CDR3 DNA: TGTGCCAGCAGCTTAGCAACAGGAGGACGGCTTAATGAAAAACTGTTTTTT
D gene: .
V gene: TRBV7-2
J gene: TRBJ1-4
clone size: few

CDR3 protein: CASSYKDITYEQYF
CDR3 DNA: TGTGCCAGCAGCTACAAAGACATTACCTACGAGCAGTACTTC
D gene: .
V gene: TRBV11-2
J gene: TRBJ2-7
clone size: .

CDR3 protein: CASSQFSGLAGELFF
CDR3 DNA: TGCGCCAGCAGCCAATTTTCAGGGTTGGCCGGGGAGCTGTTTTTT
D gene: .
V gene: TRBV4-3
J gene: TRBJ2-2
clone size: many

CDR3 protein: CASSQDPSSHEQYF
CDR3 DNA: TGCGCCAGCAGCCAAGATCCTAGCAGCCACGAGCAGTACTTC
D gene: .
V gene: TRBV4-3
J gene: TRBJ2-7
clone size: .

CDR3 protein: CASSIEASSYYEQYF
CDR3 DNA: TGTGCCAGTAGTATAGAGGCTAGCAGCTACTACGAGCAGTACTTC
D gene: .
V gene: TRBV19
J gene: TRBJ2-7
clone size: .

CDR3 protein: CASSYRQGWYEQYF
CDR3 DNA: TGTGCCAGCAGCTACCGACAGGGTTGGTACGAGCAGTACTTC
D gene: TRBD1
V gene: TRBV7-2
J gene: TRBJ2-7
clone size: few

CDR3 protein: CSAPETYGYTF
CDR3 DNA: TGCAGTGCTCCAGAGACTTATGGCTACACCTTC
D gene: .
V gene: TRBV20-1
J gene: TRBJ1-2
clone size: many

CDR3 protein: CASSQSQAHEQYF
CDR3 DNA: TGCGCCAGCAGCCAATCCCAAGCACACGAGCAGTACTTC
D gene: .
V gene: TRBV4-3
J gene: TRBJ2-7
clone size: few

CDR3 protein: CASSIAGGTYEQYF
CDR3 DNA: TGTGCCAGCAGTATAGCGGGAGGGACCTACGAGCAGTACTTC
D gene: TRBD2
V gene: TRBV6-2/TRBV6-3
J gene: TRBJ2-7
clone size: many

CDR3 protein: CASSDGTVWEQYF
CDR3 DNA: TGTGCCAGCAGCGACGGGACAGTCTGGGAGCAGTACTTC
D gene: TRBD1
V gene: TRBV5-5
J gene: TRBJ2-7
clone size: .

CDR3 protein: CASSSSKGMDTQYF
CDR3 DNA: TGTGCCAGCAGCTCCTCGAAAGGGATGGATACGCAGTATTTT
D gene: .
V gene: TRBV7-2
J gene: TRBJ2-3
clone size: many

CDR3 protein: CVTGFSDSYEQYF
CDR3 DNA: TGTGTCACTGGTTTTAGCGACTCCTACGAGCAGTACTTC
D gene: .
V gene: TRBV27
J gene: TRBJ2-7
clone size: .

CDR3 protein: CSVVQGSSYNEQFF
CDR3 DNA: TGCAGCGTTGTACAGGGAAGCTCCTACAATGAGCAGTTCTTC
D gene: .
V gene: TRBV29-1
J gene: TRBJ2-1
clone size: few

CDR3 protein: CATSSLTGGEMASQRSYNEQFF
CDR3 DNA: TGTGCCACCAGCAGCCTCACTGGGGGGGAAATGGCCAGTCAAAGATCCTACAATGAGCAGTTCTTC
D gene: TRBD2
V gene: TRBV15
J gene: TRBJ2-1
clone size: .

CDR3 protein: CASSIGGGAEAFF
CDR3 DNA: TGTGCCAGTAGTATTGGGGGGGGCGCTGAAGCTTTCTTT
D gene: .
V gene: TRBV19
J gene: TRBJ1-1
clone size: few